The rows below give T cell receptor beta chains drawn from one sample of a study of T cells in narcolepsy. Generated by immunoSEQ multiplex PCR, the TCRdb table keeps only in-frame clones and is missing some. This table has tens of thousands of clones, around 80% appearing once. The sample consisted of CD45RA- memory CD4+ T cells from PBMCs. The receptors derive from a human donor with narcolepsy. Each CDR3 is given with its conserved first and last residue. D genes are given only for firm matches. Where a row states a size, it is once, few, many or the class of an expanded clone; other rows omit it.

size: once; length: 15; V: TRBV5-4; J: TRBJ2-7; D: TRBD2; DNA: TGTGCCAGCAGACGGGGGGTAGCGGGAATCTACGAGCAGTACTTC; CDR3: CASRRGVAGIYEQYF
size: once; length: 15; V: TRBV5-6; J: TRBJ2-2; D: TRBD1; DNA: TGTGCCAGCAGCTCGACAGGGTGGGACACCGGGGAGCTGTTTTTT; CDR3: CASSSTGWDTGELFF
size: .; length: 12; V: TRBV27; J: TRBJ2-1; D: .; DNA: TGTGCCAGCAGTTTCTCCTACAATGAGCAGTTCTTC; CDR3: CASSFSYNEQFF
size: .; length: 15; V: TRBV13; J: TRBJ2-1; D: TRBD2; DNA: TGTGCCAGCAGCTTAGGCGGGAGGGCCGGTAATGAGCAGTTCTTC; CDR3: CASSLGGRAGNEQFF
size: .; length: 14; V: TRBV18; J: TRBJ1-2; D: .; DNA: TGTGCCAGCTCACCAGAGGTAGGGTCCTATGGCTACACCTTC; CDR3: CASSPEVGSYGYTF
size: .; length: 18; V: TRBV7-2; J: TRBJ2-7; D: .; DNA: TGTGCCAGCAGCTCCCGCCCTGAGGCCGCCGGGAGTCCCTACGAGCAGTACTTC; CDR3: CASSSRPEAAGSPYEQYF
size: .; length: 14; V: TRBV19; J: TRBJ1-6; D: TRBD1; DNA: TGTGCCAGTAGTAACAGGGGGAACAATTCACCCCTCCACTTT; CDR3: CASSNRGNNSPLHF
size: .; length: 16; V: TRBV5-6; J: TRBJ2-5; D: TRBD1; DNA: TGTGCCAGCAGCCCGTATGGGACAGGGGGCGAAGAGACCCAGTACTTC; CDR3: CASSPYGTGGEETQYF
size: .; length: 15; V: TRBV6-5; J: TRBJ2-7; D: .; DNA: TGTGCCAGCAGTTCCCCGGGACTGACAACCTACGAGCAGTACTTC; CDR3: CASSSPGLTTYEQYF
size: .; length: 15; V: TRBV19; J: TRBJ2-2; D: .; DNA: TGTGCCAGTAGTCCTCTTGAGCAGGGGACCGGGGAGCTGTTTTTT; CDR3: CASSPLEQGTGELFF
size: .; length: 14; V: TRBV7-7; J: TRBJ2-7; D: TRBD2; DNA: TGTGCTAGCAGCGTTAGCGGGAGTCACAACGAGCAGTACTTC; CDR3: CASSVSGSHNEQYF
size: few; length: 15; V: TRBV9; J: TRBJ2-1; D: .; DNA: TGTGCCAGCAGCGTGGACAGTCTACCCAACAATGAGCAGTTCTTC; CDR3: CASSVDSLPNNEQFF
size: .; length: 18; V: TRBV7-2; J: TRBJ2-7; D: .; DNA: TGTGCCAGCAGCTCGGGACAGGGGGCTAGGACTAGCGGGAGTGAGCAGTACTTC; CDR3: CASSSGQGARTSGSEQYF
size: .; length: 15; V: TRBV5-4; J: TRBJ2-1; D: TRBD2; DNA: TGTGCCAGCAGCTTGGGCGGGGGGGCTTACAATGAGCAGTTCTTC; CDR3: CASSLGGGAYNEQFF
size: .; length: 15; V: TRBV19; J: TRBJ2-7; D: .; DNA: TGTGCCAGTAGTATGGGGCAGGGAAGGTACGACGAGCAGTACTTC; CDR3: CASSMGQGRYDEQYF
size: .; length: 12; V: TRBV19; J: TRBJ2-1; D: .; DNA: TGTGCCAGTAGTCCCCGGCTAACGGAGCAGTTCTTC; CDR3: CASSPRLTEQFF
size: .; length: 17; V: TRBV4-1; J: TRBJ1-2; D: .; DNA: TGCGCCAGCAGCCAAGTTGATTTAGGGTTTGTGGCCTATGGCTACACCTTC; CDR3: CASSQVDLGFVAYGYTF
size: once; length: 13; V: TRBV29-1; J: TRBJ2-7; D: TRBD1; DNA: TGCAGCGTTGAGGGACAGAGCTCCTACGAGCAGTACTTC; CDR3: CSVEGQSSYEQYF
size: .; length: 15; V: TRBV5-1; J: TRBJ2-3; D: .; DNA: TGCGCCAGCAGCTTAGGGACCGTCGGCTCAGATACGCAGTATTTT; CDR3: CASSLGTVGSDTQYF
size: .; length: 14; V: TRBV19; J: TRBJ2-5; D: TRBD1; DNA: TGTGCCAGTAGTCCGGGACAGGGTATGGAGACCCAGTACTTC; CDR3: CASSPGQGMETQYF
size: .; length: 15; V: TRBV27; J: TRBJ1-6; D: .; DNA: TGTGCCAGCAGTTTATCGAGCGGGGGCCGGTCACCCCTCCACTTT; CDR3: CASSLSSGGRSPLHF
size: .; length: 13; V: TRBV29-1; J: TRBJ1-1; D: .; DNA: TGCAGCGTGCTAGTAACAGAGAACACTGAAGCTTTCTTT; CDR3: CSVLVTENTEAFF
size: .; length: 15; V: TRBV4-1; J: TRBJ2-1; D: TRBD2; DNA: TGCGCCAGCAGCCAAGATCGGGGACTAGCGGTCGAGCAGTTCTTC; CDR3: CASSQDRGLAVEQFF
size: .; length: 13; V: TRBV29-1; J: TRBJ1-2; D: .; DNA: TGCAGTATTCAGGGATCTCCTAACTATGGCTACACCTTC; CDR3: CSIQGSPNYGYTF
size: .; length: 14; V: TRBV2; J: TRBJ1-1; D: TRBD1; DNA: TGTGCCAGCAGTGAAACGGGACAGGGGAAAAAAGCTTTCTTT; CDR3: CASSETGQGKKAFF
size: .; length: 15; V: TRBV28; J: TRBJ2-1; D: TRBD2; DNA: TGTGCCAGCAGTTTATTGTCTAGCGGTACAAATGAGCAGTTCTTC; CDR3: CASSLLSSGTNEQFF
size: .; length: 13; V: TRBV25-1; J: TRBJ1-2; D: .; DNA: TGTGCCAGCAGTGGGGGGGCCGGCTATGGCTACACCTTC; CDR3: CASSGGAGYGYTF
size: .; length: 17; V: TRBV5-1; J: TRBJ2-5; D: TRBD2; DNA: TGCGCCAGCAGCCTCGGGACTAGCGGGAGTTTTGGGGAGACCCAGTACTTC; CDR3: CASSLGTSGSFGETQYF
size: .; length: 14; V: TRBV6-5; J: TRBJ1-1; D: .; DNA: TGTGCCAGCAGTTATAAAAAGGGGGAGACTGAAGCTTTCTTT; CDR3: CASSYKKGETEAFF
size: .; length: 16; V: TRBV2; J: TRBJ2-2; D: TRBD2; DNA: TGTGCCAGCAGTGAAGCGCCTAGCGGGGCTGGCGGGGAGCTGTTTTTT; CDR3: CASSEAPSGAGGELFF
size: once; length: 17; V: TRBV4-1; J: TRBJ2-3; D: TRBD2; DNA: TGCGCCAGCAGCGTCATACTAGCGGGGGGGCCCCAGGATACGCAGTATTTT; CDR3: CASSVILAGGPQDTQYF
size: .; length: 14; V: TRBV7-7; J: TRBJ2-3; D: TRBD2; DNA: TGTGCTAGCAGCTTAGCGGGAGGGTCCGATACGCAGTATTTT; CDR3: CASSLAGGSDTQYF
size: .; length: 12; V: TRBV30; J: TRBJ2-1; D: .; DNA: TGTGCCTGGAGTCGAGGGGAATATGAGCAGTTCTTC; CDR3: CAWSRGEYEQFF
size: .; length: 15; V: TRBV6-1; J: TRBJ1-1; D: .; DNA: TGTGCCAGCAGTTCAGGACAGACTATGAACACTGAAGCTTTCTTT; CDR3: CASSSGQTMNTEAFF
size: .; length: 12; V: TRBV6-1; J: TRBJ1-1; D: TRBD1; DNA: TGTGCCAGCGGGGGACAGTGGAGTAAAGCTTTCTTT; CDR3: CASGGQWSKAFF
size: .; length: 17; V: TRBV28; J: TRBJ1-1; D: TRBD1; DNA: TGTGCCAGCAGTCTAAATAAGATGACAGGGGTTCACACTGAAGCTTTCTTT; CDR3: CASSLNKMTGVHTEAFF
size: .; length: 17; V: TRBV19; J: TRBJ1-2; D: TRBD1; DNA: TGTGCCAGTAGCCCCGGGACAGGCTTCCCCCCTAACTATGGCTACACCTTC; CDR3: CASSPGTGFPPNYGYTF
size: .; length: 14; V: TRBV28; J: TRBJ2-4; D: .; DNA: TGTGCCAGCACCACAACAGTAGCCAAAAACATTCAGTACTTC; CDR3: CASTTTVAKNIQYF
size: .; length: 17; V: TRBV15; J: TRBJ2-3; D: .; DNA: TGTGCCACCAGCAGGGTCAGGGACCCGACTAGCACAGATACGCAGTATTTT; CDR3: CATSRVRDPTSTDTQYF
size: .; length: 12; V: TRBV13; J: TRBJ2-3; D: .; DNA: TGTGCCAGTTCCGTGGGTCGGGGTACGCAGTATTTT; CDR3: CASSVGRGTQYF